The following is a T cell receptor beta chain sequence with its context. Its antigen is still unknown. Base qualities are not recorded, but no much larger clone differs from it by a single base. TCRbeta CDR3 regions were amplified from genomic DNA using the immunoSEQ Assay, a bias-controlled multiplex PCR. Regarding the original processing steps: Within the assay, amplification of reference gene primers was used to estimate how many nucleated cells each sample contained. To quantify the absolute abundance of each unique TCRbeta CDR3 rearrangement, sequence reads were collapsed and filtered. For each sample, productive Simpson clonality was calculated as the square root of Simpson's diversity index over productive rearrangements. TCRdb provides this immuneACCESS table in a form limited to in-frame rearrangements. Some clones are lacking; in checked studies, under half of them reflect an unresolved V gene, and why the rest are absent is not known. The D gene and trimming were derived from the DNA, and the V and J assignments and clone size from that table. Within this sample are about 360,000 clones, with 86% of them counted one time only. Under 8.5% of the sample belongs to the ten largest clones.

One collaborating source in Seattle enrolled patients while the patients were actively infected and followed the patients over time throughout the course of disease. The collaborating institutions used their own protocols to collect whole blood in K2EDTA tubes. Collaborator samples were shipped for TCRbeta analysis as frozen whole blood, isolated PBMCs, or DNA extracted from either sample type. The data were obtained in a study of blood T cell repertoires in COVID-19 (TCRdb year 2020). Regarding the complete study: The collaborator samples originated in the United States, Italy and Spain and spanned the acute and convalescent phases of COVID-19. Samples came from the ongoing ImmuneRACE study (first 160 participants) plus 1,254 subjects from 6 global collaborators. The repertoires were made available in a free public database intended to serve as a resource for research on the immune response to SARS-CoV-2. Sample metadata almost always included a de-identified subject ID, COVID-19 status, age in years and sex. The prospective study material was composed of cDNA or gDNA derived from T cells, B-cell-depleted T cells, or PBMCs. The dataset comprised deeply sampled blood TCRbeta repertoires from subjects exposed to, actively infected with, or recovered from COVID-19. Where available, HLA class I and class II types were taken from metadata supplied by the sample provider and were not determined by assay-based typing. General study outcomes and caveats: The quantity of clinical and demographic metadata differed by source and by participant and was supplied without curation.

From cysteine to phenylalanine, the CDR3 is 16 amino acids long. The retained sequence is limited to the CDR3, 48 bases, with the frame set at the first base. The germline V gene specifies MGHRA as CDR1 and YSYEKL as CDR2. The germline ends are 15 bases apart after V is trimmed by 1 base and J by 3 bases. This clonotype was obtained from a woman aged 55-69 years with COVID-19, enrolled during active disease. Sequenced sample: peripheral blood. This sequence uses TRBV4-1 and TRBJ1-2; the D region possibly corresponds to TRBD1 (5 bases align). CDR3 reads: CASSQVNWGRDYGYTF. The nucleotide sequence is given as TGCGCCAGCAGCCAAGTAAATTGGGGCCGTGACTATGGCTACACCTTC.